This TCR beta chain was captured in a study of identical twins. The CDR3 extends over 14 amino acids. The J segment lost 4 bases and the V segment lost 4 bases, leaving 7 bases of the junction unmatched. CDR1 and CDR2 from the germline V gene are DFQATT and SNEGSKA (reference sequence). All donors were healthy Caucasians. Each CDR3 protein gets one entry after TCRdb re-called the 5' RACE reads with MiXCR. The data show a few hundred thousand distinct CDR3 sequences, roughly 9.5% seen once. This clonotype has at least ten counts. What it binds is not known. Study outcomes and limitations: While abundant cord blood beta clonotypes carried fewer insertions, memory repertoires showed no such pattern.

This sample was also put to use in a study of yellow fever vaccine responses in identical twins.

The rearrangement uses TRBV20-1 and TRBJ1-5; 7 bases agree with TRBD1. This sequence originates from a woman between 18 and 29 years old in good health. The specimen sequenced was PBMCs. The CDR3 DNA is TGCAGTGCTACAGACAGGGAAGGTAATCAGCCCCAGCATTTT. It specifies CSATDREGNQPQHF.